This T cell receptor beta chain comes out of a study of shared clonotypes between healthy human individuals. This CDR3 comprises 15 residues. Trimming shortened V by 5 bases and J by 1 base, and 14 bases separated the two germline ends. The germline CDR1 and CDR2 sequences are SEHNR and FQNEAQ (reference sequence). Here immunoSEQ multiplex PCR was the method, and the copy in TCRdb shows in-frame clones only, minus some. The table includes more than 1,200,000 clones, around 98.5% detected once. Sequencing used naive CD4+ T cells sorted from blood. Subset: CD45RA+ positively selected. The rearrangement joins TRBV7-9 to TRBJ1-1, with D tentatively TRBD1 (6 bases). This clonotype was sampled from a young man in good health. The CDR3 nucleotides read TGTGCCAGCAGCCCGGGGACAAGGGGGAACACTGAAGCTTTCTTT. Translated: CASSPGTRGNTEAFF.